The 17 T cell receptor beta chains presented below share a single source sample, sequenced in a study of blood T cell repertoires in COVID-19. Assay used: immunoSEQ multiplex PCR; TCRdb lists only in-frame clones, some missing. The sample holds approximately 150,000 clones, about 79% seen once. Sequences were obtained from peripheral blood. Every receptor here comes from a woman between 50 and 59 years old in a cohort sampled during active or convalescent COVID-19.

This rearrangement joins TRBV13 to TRBJ2-2; 9 positions agree with TRBD1. CDR1 and CDR2 (germline): PRHDT, FYEKMQ (reference sequence). With 8 bases clipped from V and 3 bases from J, the junction kept 7 bases outside the gene matches. The CDR3 runs 15 residues. The CDR3 DNA follows: TGTGCCAGCGGGGTCGGGACAGGGTACACCGGGGAGCTGTTTTTT. Its protein is CASGVGTGYTGELFF.

V and J are TRBV9 and TRBJ1-4; D is uncertain. V was clipped by 0 bases and J by 8 bases, with 17 bases between them. Germline assignment: CDR1 SGDLS and CDR2 YYNGEE. The CDR3 consists of 16 residues. The CDR3 region has the DNA TGTGCCAGCAGCGTAGGTGCCACTCACGTGTGGGAAAAACTGTTTTTT. Protein product: CASSVGATHVWEKLFF.

This clone was picked up a small number of times. The V gene is TRBV3-1 (or the pseudogene TRBV3-2), the J gene TRBJ2-3, with D possibly matching TRBD1 (5 bases). The CDR3 is 15 amino acids. V lost 7 bases and J lost 1, with 15 bases in between. Germline CDR1 LGHDT, CDR2 YNNKEL (reference sequence). In DNA form, the CDR3 reads TGTGCCAGCACCCTAGGGGTCCGGGGCACAGATACGCAGTATTTT. This sequence encodes CASTLGVRGTDTQYF.

The V gene is TRBV18, the J gene TRBJ1-3; the D gene is possibly TRBD1 (5 bases). The CDR3 sequence is 16 residues long. With 3 bases removed from V and 0 bases from J, the gap between germline ends came to 12 bases. From germline, CDR1 is KGHSH and CDR2 LQKENI. In nucleotides, the CDR3 is TGTGCCAGCTCACCGGTCTCAGGGTCCTCTGGAAACACCATATATTTT. Amino acids: CASSPVSGSSGNTIYF.

This clone has only a few counts. The chain carries TRBV24-1 and TRBJ1-2; D unclear. V lost 3 bases to trimming and J lost 8 bases, with 9 bases between them. Per germline, CDR1 KGHDR and CDR2 SFDVKD. The CDR3 has 12 residues. Here the CDR3 reads CATSDPGRGYTF. CDR3 DNA: TGTGCCACCAGTGATCCGGGAAGGGGCTACACCTTC.

This clone was counted a few times. The chain has TRBV10-3 and TRBJ2-7, with D perhaps matching TRBD2 (6 bases). CDR3 length equals 14 residues. Trimming stripped 8 bases from V and 3 bases from J, with 17 bases between. The germline V gene has CDR1 ENHRY and CDR2 SYGVKD. CDR3: CAIRGGMGLYEQYF. The CDR3 nucleotides are TGTGCCATCCGGGGAGGAATGGGCCTCTACGAGCAGTACTTC.

The chain employs TRBV12-5 and TRBJ2-4; TRBD2 matches 7 bases. CDR1 and CDR2 (germline): LGHNT, FRNRAP. V lost 2 bases, J lost 0 bases, and 13 bases stayed unmatched. The CDR3 contains 19 residues. This CDR3 is CASGLWGGETTLAKNIQYF. The CDR3 nucleotides are TGTGCTAGTGGTTTGTGGGGGGGGGAAACCACGCTAGCCAAAAACATTCAGTACTTC.

V is TRBV29-1 and J is TRBJ2-3; 12 bases agree with TRBD2. This CDR3 has 16 amino acids. V shed 0 bases and J 5 bases; nucleotides not matched to a gene: 6. CDR1 is SQVTM, CDR2 ANQGSEA, per germline. The CDR3 bases are TGCAGCGTTGAAGATCGCACTAGCGGGGGGCTAGATACGCAGTATTTT. Translating it yields CSVEDRTSGGLDTQYF.

This clone appeared a single time. The gene calls are TRBV27 and TRBJ1-5; possibly TRBD1 for D (6 bases). The V gene lost 6 bases and the J gene lost 0 bases, with 12 bases spanning the gap. The CDR3 consists of 15 residues. Germline lookup yields CDR1 MNHEY and CDR2 SMNVEV (reference sequence). In nucleotides, the CDR3 is TGTGCCAGCAGACTCACAGGGAATAGCAATCAGCCCCAGCATTTT. Protein sequence: CASRLTGNSNQPQHF.

The chain joins TRBV19 to TRBJ1-2, with D tentatively TRBD1 (5 bases). Trimming cost V 4 bases and J 2 bases, with 14 bases left between them. The CDR3 spans 15 residues. Germline assignment: CDR1 LNHDA and CDR2 SQIVND (reference sequence). The CDR3, as DNA: TGTGCCAGTAGTACACCGGGACGGGGGAACTATGGCTACACCTTC. Translating it yields CASSTPGRGNYGYTF.

The chain joins TRBV11-1 to TRBJ1-3, with 7 nucleotides matching TRBD1. The V gene's germline CDR1 is SGHAT and CDR2 FQDESV (reference sequence). With V trimmed by 5 bases and J by 0 bases, 7 bases remained unmatched. There are 16 residues in the CDR3. The CDR3 is CASSPGGSASGNTIYF. CDR3 in DNA: TGTGCCAGCAGCCCAGGGGGATCAGCCTCTGGAAACACCATATATTTT. The entire variable domain, with the rest obtained from reference TRBV11-1 and TRBJ1-3, is as follows: EAEVAQSPRYKITEKSQAVAFWCDPISGHATLYWYRQILGQGPELLVQFQDESVVDDSQLPKDRFSAERLKGVDSTLKIQPAELGDSAMYLCASSPGGSASGNTIYFGEGSWLTVV.

V usage is TRBV12-3 or TRBV12-4 and J usage is TRBJ1-1, with D possibly being TRBD1 (5 bases). V lost 6 bases and J 1 base, leaving 9 bases between the germline ends. The CDR3 has 13 amino acids. CDR3 sequence: CASRDTANTEAFF. The DNA of the CDR3 is TGTGCCAGCAGGGACACCGCGAACACTGAAGCTTTCTTT.

The genes are TRBV6-6 and TRBJ2-1, with TRBD2 matching over 13 bases. The CDR3 totals 16 residues. CDR1 is MNHNY and CDR2 is SVGAGI in the germline V gene (reference sequence). V was clipped by 5 bases and J by 7 bases; unmatched bases: 8. In nucleotides, the CDR3 is TGTGCCAGCAGTCGAGAGGGACTAGCGGGGATGAATGAGCAGTTCTTC. Its protein product is CASSREGLAGMNEQFF.

At least ten counts were recorded for this clone. The V call is TRBV6-1, the J call TRBJ1-5, with D perhaps matching TRBD1 (6 bases). This CDR3 has 15 residues. Trimming took 1 base from V and 8 from J, leaving 15 bases between them. The germline V gene has CDR1 MNHNS and CDR2 SASEGT. CDR3 in DNA: TGTGCCAGCAGTGAAGACACGGGGGGCGGGGAGCCCCAGCATTTT. It encodes CASSEDTGGGEPQHF.

The CDR3 loop is CASSQVLASGGPYNEQFF. As DNA, the CDR3 is TGCGCCAGCAGCCAAGTTCTGGCTAGCGGGGGGCCTTACAATGAGCAGTTCTTC. This chain joins TRBV4-3 and TRBJ2-1; TRBD2 matches 11 bases. The trim removed 1 base at V and 4 bases at J, leaving 9 bases unmatched. This CDR3 has 18 amino acids. Germline lookup yields CDR1 LGHNA and CDR2 YSLEER.

This clone is a singleton in its sample. CDR3 coding DNA: TGTGCCAGCAATCTACCCGGGGGAAGGAATGAAAAACTGTTTTTT. Encoded protein: CASNLPGGRNEKLFF. This sequence joins TRBV6-5 and TRBJ1-4, with D perhaps TRBD1 (5 bases). V was clipped by 7 bases and J by 5 bases, with 17 bases between them. The CDR3 consists of 15 residues. In germline, CDR1 is MNHEY, CDR2 SVGAGI.

The rearrangement joins TRBV21-1 to TRBJ2-7; the D call of TRBD2 is as the table states it, not checked on the DNA. TRBV21-1 is noted as a pseudogene. This CDR3 region has 13 residues. DNA for the CDR3: TGTGCCAGCAGCAAAGGGTCGGGGAACGAGCAGTACTTC. It is translated as CASSKGSGNEQYF.